Each of the 9 T cell receptor beta chains below was sequenced from the same sample in a study of graft-versus-host responses after intestinal transplantation. The method was immunoSEQ multiplex PCR; TCRdb's version includes in-frame clones alone and lacks a portion of them. The data hold more than 10,000 clones, with roughly 93% observed a single time. Sequences were derived from PBMCs, sampled approximately 960 days after intestinal transplantation. These receptors were collected from a human patient who received an intestinal transplant, so some T cells may come from the graft donor.

The chain employs TRBV7-9 and TRBJ2-5; 11 bases fit TRBD2. The CDR3 is 17 residues long. Germline V gene sequence: CDR1 SEHNR, CDR2 FQNEAQ (reference sequence). V lost 5 bases and J lost 4; bases outside the gene matches: 12. DNA of the CDR3: TGTGCCAGCAGCGCCCGGAATAGCGGGGGGGCGGGAGAGACCCAGTACTTC. Its translation is CASSARNSGGAGETQYF.

The chain couples TRBV19 to TRBJ1-5; the D gene is possibly TRBD1 (6 bases). Trimming removed 4 bases from V and 1 base from J, with 17 bases in between. The CDR3 covers 17 residues. In germline, CDR1 is LNHDA, CDR2 SQIVND (reference sequence). CDR3 coding DNA: TGTGCCAGTAGTACACTAAAACAGGGTCGGAGCAATCAGCCCCAGCATTTT. Translation: CASSTLKQGRSNQPQHF.

V gene TRBV5-4 combines with J gene TRBJ2-4; D tentatively fits TRBD1 or TRBD2 (6 bases each). V was cut by 4 bases and J by 7 bases, with 15 bases left in between. Germline V gives CDR1 SGHNT, CDR2 YYREEE (reference sequence). CDR3 length: 14 residues. CDR3 nucleotides: TGTGCCAGCAGCCTGGGGGGCCCCGAGAACATTCAGTACTTC. This sequence encodes CASSLGGPENIQYF.

CDR3 sequence (DNA): TGTGCCAGCAGCTTAGCGGGGGCCAACCCATATGGCTACACCTTC. It specifies CASSLAGANPYGYTF. The chain carries TRBV7-9 and TRBJ1-2, with a tentative D call TRBD1 (6 bases). V lost 0 bases to trimming and J lost 5 bases, with 13 bases between them. Germline CDR1 is SEHNR and CDR2 is FQNEAQ (reference sequence). This CDR3 has 15 residues.

This clone has a handful of counts. The rearrangement links TRBV7-9 to TRBJ2-5; perhaps TRBD2 as D (5 bases). The CDR3 sequence is 11 residues long. Trimming stripped 3 bases from V and 9 bases from J, with 8 bases between. Per the germline V gene, CDR1 is SEHNR and CDR2 is FQNEAQ (reference sequence). This chain's CDR3 is CASSFVRAQYF. For the CDR3, the DNA is TGTGCCAGCAGCTTCGTGCGGGCCCAGTACTTC.

The chain joins TRBV5-6 to TRBJ2-3, with D perhaps matching TRBD2 (6 bases). Germline V lookup: CDR1 SGHDT, CDR2 YYEEEE. This CDR3 has 13 amino acids. Trimming pared 2 bases from V and 3 bases from J, leaving 7 bases between. The CDR3 coding sequence is TGTGCCAGCAGCTTTGGGGGGACAGATACGCAGTATTTT. This codes for CASSFGGTDTQYF.

V is TRBV7-6 and J is TRBJ2-3; D is unclear. Trimming removed 1 base from V and 2 bases from J, with 7 bases in between. Germline V gene data show CDR1 as SGHVS and CDR2 as FNYEAQ. The CDR3 has 14 residues. CDR3 region: CASSLGSHTDTQYF. DNA for the CDR3: TGTGCCAGCAGCTTAGGGTCGCACACAGATACGCAGTATTTT.

The V and J genes are TRBV7-6 and TRBJ2-3; the D gene is possibly TRBD2 (6 bases). Germline V gene sequence: CDR1 SGHVS, CDR2 FNYEAQ. V lost 0 bases and J lost 6, with 10 bases in between. The CDR3 totals 14 residues. The CDR3 protein is CASSLAGGVDTQYF. The CDR3 DNA reads TGTGCCAGCAGCTTAGCCGGGGGTGTCGATACGCAGTATTTT.

CDR3 region: CASSRPGQIAKNIQYF. DNA for the CDR3: TGTGCCAGTAGTAGACCGGGACAGATAGCCAAAAACATTCAGTACTTC. The rearrangement uses TRBV19 and TRBJ2-4, with 7 bases that match TRBD1. The CDR3 runs 16 residues. Germline CDR1 and CDR2: LNHDA and SQIVND (reference sequence). Trimming at V came to 4 bases and at J to 0 bases, leaving 6 bases not matched to a gene.